This entry lists 17 T cell receptor beta chains sequenced from one sample in a study of blood T cell repertoires in COVID-19. Repertoires were generated with immunoSEQ multiplex PCR, while TCRdb's copy carries only in-frame clones and drops some. The sample lists 150,000 to 200,000 clones, roughly 90% occurring once. Sample: peripheral blood. The receptors shown here come from a man in his fifties or sixties with acute or convalescent COVID-19.

The chain carries TRBV16 and TRBJ1-1; D might be TRBD1 (6 bases). Trimming removed 0 bases at V and 4 bases at J, with 9 bases between. The CDR3 has 14 residues. The germline V gene has CDR1 KGHSY and CDR2 FQNENV. CDR3 loop: CASSQSGRGTEAFF. The CDR3 nucleotides read TGTGCCAGCAGCCAATCAGGCAGGGGCACTGAAGCTTTCTTT.

The rearrangement links TRBV6-5 to TRBJ2-7; 7 positions agree with TRBD2. The CDR3 sequence is 16 residues long. Germline V lookup: CDR1 MNHEY, CDR2 SVGAGI. With V trimmed by 3 bases and J by 0 bases, 8 bases remained unmatched. This chain's CDR3 is CASSYDGGGSSYEQYF. The CDR3, as DNA: TGTGCCAGCAGTTATGATGGGGGGGGTAGCTCCTACGAGCAGTACTTC.

The rearrangement links TRBV28 to TRBJ1-6, with TRBD1 identical over 7 bases. The CDR3 loop spans 15 amino acids. Germline CDR1 reads MDHEN; CDR2 reads SYDVKM. The V segment lost 3 bases and the J segment 4 bases; nucleotides outside the gene matches: 3. The CDR3 DNA is TGTGCCAGCAGTTTCGGGACAGCATATAATTCACCCCTCCACTTT. It codes for CASSFGTAYNSPLHF.

In DNA form, the CDR3 reads TGTGCCAGCAGAGAACAGGGACCTGGAAACACCATATATTTT. This sequence encodes CASREQGPGNTIYF. This chain uses TRBV6-4 with TRBJ1-3; weak D call: TRBD1 (6 bases). This CDR3 contains 14 residues. CDR1 MRHNA and CDR2 SNTAGT come from the germline V gene. V was trimmed by 6 bases and J by 2 bases, leaving 11 bases between them.

This chain connects TRBV9 to TRBJ1-1; D is ambiguous. Trimming cost V 0 bases and J 4 bases, with 13 bases left between them. Germline V gene lookup returns CDR1 SGDLS and CDR2 YYNGEE. This CDR3 region has 15 residues. CDR3 sequence: CASSVGPGLPTEAFF. The CDR3 DNA reads TGTGCCAGCAGCGTAGGCCCGGGTTTGCCCACTGAAGCTTTCTTT.

The gene calls are TRBV7-9 and TRBJ2-7; the D gene is possibly TRBD1 (6 bases). V was clipped by 3 bases and J by 7 bases, with 19 bases between them. The CDR3 extends over 15 amino acids. From germline, CDR1 is SEHNR and CDR2 FQNEAQ (reference sequence). The CDR3 protein is CASSFGRGPLLEQYF. The DNA of the CDR3 is TGTGCCAGCAGCTTCGGCAGGGGTCCCCTCTTAGAGCAGTACTTC. Using reference TRBV7-9 and TRBJ2-7 for the parts outside the CDR3, the full variable domain is DTGVSQNPRHKITKRGQNVTFRCDPISEHNRLYWYRQTLGQGPEFLTYFQNEAQLEKSRLLSDRFSAERPKGSFSTLEIQRTEQGDSAMYLCASSFGRGPLLEQYFGPGTRLTVT.

The rearrangement joins TRBV6-5 to TRBJ2-1, with 8 bases fitting TRBD2. With V trimmed by 2 bases and J by 8 bases, 5 bases remained unmatched. CDR3 length: 14 amino acids. Per germline, CDR1 MNHEY and CDR2 SVGAGI. CDR3 region: CASSYERGGHEQFF. Here the CDR3 DNA reads TGTGCCAGCAGTTACGAACGGGGGGGCCATGAGCAGTTCTTC.

This chain links TRBV5-1 with TRBJ2-3; possible D gene TRBD1, 5 bases. The CDR3 length is 14 residues. The V end was cut by 1 base, the J end by 0 bases, with 6 bases between. Germline V gene sequence: CDR1 SGHRS, CDR2 YFSETQ. The CDR3 loop reads CASSLWGSTDTQYF. As DNA, the CDR3 is TGCGCCAGCAGCTTGTGGGGCAGCACAGATACGCAGTATTTT.

The V gene is TRBV7-9, the J gene TRBJ2-3; 8 nucleotides agree with TRBD2. This CDR3 is built from 16 residues. The V segment lost 5 bases and the J segment 1 base; nucleotides outside the gene matches: 8. In germline, CDR1 is SEHNR, CDR2 FQNEAQ (reference sequence). The CDR3 protein is CASSPRAGEGTDTQYF. In DNA form, the CDR3 reads TGTGCCAGCAGCCCTCGAGCGGGAGAGGGCACAGATACGCAGTATTTT.

The chain has TRBV29-1 and TRBJ2-3; D remains ambiguous. V lost 3 bases and J lost 3, with 13 bases in between. CDR1 is SQVTM, CDR2 ANQGSEA, per germline. This CDR3 contains 14 residues. The CDR3 coding sequence is TGCAGCGTTGAGGCCGAGCCCGGGACAGATACGCAGTATTTT. Translated, it gives CSVEAEPGTDTQYF.

V gene TRBV19 combines with J gene TRBJ1-2; no firm D call. Trimming stripped 3 bases from V and 8 bases from J, with 16 bases between. The CDR3 runs 14 residues. The germline V gene has CDR1 LNHDA and CDR2 SQIVND (reference sequence). The CDR3 is CASSIGPAGNGYTF. CDR3 coding DNA: TGTGCCAGTAGTATCGGACCAGCGGGGAACGGCTACACCTTC.

This clone has ten or more counts. Other DNA sequences in this specimen translate into the identical CDR3. The chain links TRBV28 to TRBJ1-6, with D perhaps matching TRBD1 (6 bases). There are 12 residues in the CDR3. Germline CDR1 is MDHEN and CDR2 is SYDVKM. Trimming pared 6 bases from V and 7 bases from J, leaving 7 bases between. CDR3 residues: CASRGGNSPLHF. Here the CDR3 DNA reads TGTGCCAGCAGAGGGGGAAATTCACCCCTCCACTTT.

J is TRBJ1-2 and V is TRBV9, with D possibly matching TRBD1 (6 bases). The length of the CDR3 is 16 residues. Looked up from germline, CDR1 is SGDLS and CDR2 is YYNGEE. The V and J ends lost 3 bases and 2 bases respectively, with 17 bases between them. The DNA for the CDR3 is TGTGCCAGCAGCGCGACCGGGACAAGATTAAACTATGGCTACACCTTC. Translation gives CASSATGTRLNYGYTF.

The chain joins TRBV18 to TRBJ1-3, with D maybe TRBD1 (6 bases). This CDR3 spans 16 amino acids. Trimming removed 5 bases from V and 0 bases from J, with 14 bases in between. Per the germline V gene, CDR1 is KGHSH and CDR2 is LQKENI. This CDR3 reads CASSTSTGRSGNTIYF. The CDR3 nucleotides read TGTGCCAGCTCAACTTCGACAGGACGCTCTGGAAACACCATATATTTT.

The V call is TRBV21-1, the J call TRBJ2-6; the table assigns TRBD2, which was not confirmed against the DNA. TRBV21-1 is tagged as a pseudogene. This CDR3 has 17 amino acids. This chain's CDR3 is CASSTWTAVSGANVLTF. In DNA form, the CDR3 reads TGTGCCAGCAGCACGTGGACTGCCGTCTCTGGGGCCAACGTCCTGACTTTC.

This chain links TRBV19 with TRBJ2-1; the match to TRBD2 covers 7 bases. From germline, CDR1 is LNHDA and CDR2 SQIVND (reference sequence). This CDR3 region has 16 residues. V trimming: 5 bases; J trimming: 6 bases; junction bases outside the gene matches: 13. The DNA of the CDR3 is TGTGCCAGTAGTCCTAGCGGCAGCGGGGCACCCAATGAGCAGTTCTTC. It codes for CASSPSGSGAPNEQFF.

The chain joins TRBV11-2 to TRBJ2-6; D is possibly TRBD1 (6 bases). V lost 5 bases to trimming and J lost 2 bases, with 16 bases between them. CDR1 and CDR2 from the germline V gene are SGHAT and FQNNGV. CDR3 length: 17 amino acids. The CDR3 DNA is TGTGCCAGCAGCGTCCGACAGGAGATAACTGGGGCCAACGTCCTGACTTTC. Its translation: CASSVRQEITGANVLTF.